This T cell receptor (beta chain) was found in a study of shared clonotypes between healthy human individuals. Method: immunoSEQ multiplex PCR; TCRdb's copy keeps in-frame clones and lacks some. The sample records some 1 million clones, about three quarters being singletons. In the case of this clone: Its specificity is unknown.

CDR3 length: 13 amino acids. With 3 bases clipped from V and 7 bases from J, the junction kept 3 bases outside the gene matches. The germline CDR1 and CDR2 sequences are SQVTM and ANQGSEA. Study findings and constraints: Naive CD4 clonotypes overlapped across a few donors at about 5%. Having only a few donors restricted how much genetic and exposure-history diversity was captured. The four-donor shared clonotypes exceeded non-shared clonotypes in generation probability, with non-shared ones scoring lower.

The sequencing sample was made of memory CD4+ T cells sorted from blood. Subset reported: CD45RA-negative fraction. The V call is TRBV29-1, the J call TRBJ2-5, with 12 bases matching TRBD1. The receptor comes from a man aged 18 to 30 in good health. The CDR3 DNA follows: TGCAGCGTTGAGGGACAGGGGGCGCCGACCCAGTACTTC. This gives the protein CSVEGQGAPTQYF.